Presented here are 2 T cell receptor beta chains from one specimen sequenced in a study of cytomegalovirus exposure and HLA in healthy donors. TCRdb's table, derived via immunoSEQ multiplex PCR, lists solely in-frame clones and lacks some. Among about 270,000 clones, about 86% were seen once, and the ten largest hold over 0.95%. Material for sequencing was PBMCs. All receptors come from a woman aged 18 to 35 in good health and CMV-seronegative.

This clone was picked up one time. The chain links TRBV11-3 to TRBJ2-1; 9 bases match TRBD2. The trim removed 5 bases at V and 7 bases at J, leaving 9 bases unmatched. Per the germline V gene, CDR1 is SGHNT and CDR2 is YENEEA. The CDR3 spans 15 residues. In DNA form, the CDR3 reads TGTGCCAGCAGCCCCGGGCGGGAGGGAAAAAATGAGCAGTTCTTC. This translates into CASSPGREGKNEQFF.

The rearrangement uses TRBV7-8 and TRBJ2-4; D not resolved. Germline V gene data show CDR1 as SGHVS and CDR2 as FQNEAQ. The CDR3 totals 14 residues. Trimming stripped 7 bases from V and 10 bases from J, with 20 bases between. Here the CDR3 reads CASKARLGSMIQYF. CDR3 bases: TGTGCCAGCAAAGCCCGGTTGGGCAGTATGATTCAGTACTTC.